This section outlines one T cell receptor beta chain sequence together with its context. Its antigen has not been determined. No much larger clone is present one base from it, and per-base qualities are unavailable. The sample is drawn from a study of T cells in Graves' hyperthyroidism and ophthalmopathy (dated by TCRdb to the late 2010s). Study-wide context: Peripheral blood samples were taken at initial diagnosis, before any treatment was given. To identify TCR V-J signatures that set the groups apart, the researchers used a discovery cohort of more than 95 patients, made up of fewer than 50 with Graves' ophthalmopathy and 55 to 65 with stable Graves' hyperthyroidism. Whether ophthalmopathy could be predicted prospectively was tested in an independent validation cohort made up of 18 to 20 hyperthyroidism patients plus 17 patients who later progressed to ophthalmopathy. The roughly 90 discovery patients were divided at random into training and test sets in a 7:3 ratio. Thyroid tissue and blood T-cell repertoires from about six Graves' hyperthyroidism patients were also compared in the study. Once sampling was done, hyperthyroidism patients were given methimazole at a starting dose of 30 mg daily, whereas ophthalmopathy patients were given high-dose intravenous methylprednisolone. The paper reports TCR Vbeta CDR3 sequencing of approximately 140 peripheral blood samples: approximately 41 ophthalmopathy, under 85 hyperthyroidism and approximately 17 progressor patients.

At the junction V is shortened by 6 bases and J by 1 base, with 13 bases in between. The CDR1 and CDR2 encoded by the germline V gene are MDHEN and SYDVKM. Including cysteine and phenylalanine, the CDR3 has 15 amino acids. The kept DNA is CDR3 alone, 45 bases in frame from the first base. The TCR beta CDR3 regions were amplified from RNA transcripts. The TCR CDR3 was subjected to a first round of RT-PCR using the HTBI primer set and the Qiagen OneStep RT-PCR kit. The libraries were constructed in a second round of multiplex PCR and then size-selected and purified. Libraries were sequenced paired-end with 100 bp reads on an Illumina HiSeq2000. Per the authors' processing: SOAPnuke was used to process the raw data, with reads discarded if the reads contained adapters or uncalled bases, had a mean Phred below 15, or lacked an exact constant-primer or identifier match. COPE v1.2.5 was used to merge the high-quality paired reads, and each unique nucleotide sequence was defined as a clonotype. MiTCR v1.1 was used to align clonotypes to the IMGT TRBV, TRBD and TRBJ reference segments. The analysis included only V-J combinations with a frequency above 0.0001, which together covered around 99% of the repertoires. A TCS score was defined as the ratio between F50 (clonal expansion) and ExV (chaos), using BLOSUM62-based TCRdist between CDR3 peptides within each V-J. Welch's t-statistics and random forest reduced fewer than 600 V-J features to 13, which were used in a naive Bayes classifier (R e1071). TCRdb reanalyzed the raw reads on its own, using fastp at Q25 for trimming and MiXCR for clone calling, and kept in-frame beta chains. Each CDR3 protein appears once, grouped with its most common genes and DNA. TCRdb assigned the V and J calls; the authors' analysis was not used. The sample table contains around 400,000 distinct CDR3 sequences; only one count was recorded for approximately 25% of them. Of the sample, over 70% is held by the ten largest clones.

Overall study outcomes, separate from this receptor: Ophthalmopathy was separated from stable hyperthyroidism by a 13 V-J signature model, with approximately 89% sensitivity and about 81% specificity obtained in cross-validation and 80%/75% obtained in testing. In validation, the model predicted progression to ophthalmopathy with approximately 71% sensitivity and approximately 74% specificity, a median of about six months before onset. Blood samples also contained most of the expanded thyroid clonotypes (frequency above 0.001), which suggests that blood repertoires may reflect thyroid immune responses. Sample size was not statistically predetermined, and investigators were not blinded to group allocation.

Graves' hyperthyroidism was defined as stable when no progression to ophthalmopathy occurred over 18 months of follow-up. The hyperthyroidism patients were between 18 and 65 years old and newly diagnosed, with a disease duration of less than 2 months. Any patient with an uncontrolled infection, another autoimmune disease, pregnancy or lactation was excluded. Diagnoses were based on clinical symptoms, serum thyroxine and TRAb, thyroid ultrasound and orbital computed tomography. PBMCs were separated from under 11 ml of fresh peripheral blood using Ficoll-Paque density gradient centrifugation. Total RNA was extracted using Trizol reagent, and RNA quality was assessed on an Agilent 2100 Bioanalyzer.

Material: blood. The sequence was obtained from a man aged 50 to 59 with Graves' hyperthyroidism. The V and J segments used are TRBV28 and TRBJ1-3; possibly the D gene is TRBD1, per 6 matching bases. The nucleotide sequence reads as follows: TGTGCCAGCAGGACAGGTCGTTCATCTGGAAACACCATATATTTT. This gives the protein CASRTGRSSGNTIYF.